This TCR beta chain was observed in a study of spatial heterogeneity in lung cancer. Ten or more counts support this clonotype. Time point specified: blood at routine non-recurrence follow-up after resection. Extraction of whole RNA from tumor, nontumor lung or frozen PBMC preceded unsorted sequencing. This CDR3 is built from 14 residues. Trimming shortened V by 2 bases and J by 2 bases, and 9 bases separated the two germline ends. CDR1 is LGHDT, CDR2 YNNKEL, per germline (reference sequence). TCRdb called the 5' RACE reads again in MiXCR, with one record for every CDR3 protein. The data show about 120,000 distinct CDR3 sequences, 10% to 15% seen once.

The V and J genes are TRBV3-1 and TRBJ1-1; no reliable D call. This TCR came from a male donor with early-stage non-small cell lung cancer. The sequenced sample was PBMCs, obtained at follow-up. The CDR3 reads CASSQSWGNTEAFF. CDR3 sequence (DNA): TGTGCCAGCAGCCAATCGTGGGGAAACACTGAAGCTTTCTTT. Full variable domain (remainder filled in from reference TRBV3-1 and TRBJ1-1): DTAVSQTPKYLVTQMGNDKSIKCEQNLGHDTMYWYKQDSKKFLKIMFSYNNKELIINETVPNRFSPKSPDKAHLNLHINSLELGDSAVYFCASSQSWGNTEAFFGQGTRLTVV.